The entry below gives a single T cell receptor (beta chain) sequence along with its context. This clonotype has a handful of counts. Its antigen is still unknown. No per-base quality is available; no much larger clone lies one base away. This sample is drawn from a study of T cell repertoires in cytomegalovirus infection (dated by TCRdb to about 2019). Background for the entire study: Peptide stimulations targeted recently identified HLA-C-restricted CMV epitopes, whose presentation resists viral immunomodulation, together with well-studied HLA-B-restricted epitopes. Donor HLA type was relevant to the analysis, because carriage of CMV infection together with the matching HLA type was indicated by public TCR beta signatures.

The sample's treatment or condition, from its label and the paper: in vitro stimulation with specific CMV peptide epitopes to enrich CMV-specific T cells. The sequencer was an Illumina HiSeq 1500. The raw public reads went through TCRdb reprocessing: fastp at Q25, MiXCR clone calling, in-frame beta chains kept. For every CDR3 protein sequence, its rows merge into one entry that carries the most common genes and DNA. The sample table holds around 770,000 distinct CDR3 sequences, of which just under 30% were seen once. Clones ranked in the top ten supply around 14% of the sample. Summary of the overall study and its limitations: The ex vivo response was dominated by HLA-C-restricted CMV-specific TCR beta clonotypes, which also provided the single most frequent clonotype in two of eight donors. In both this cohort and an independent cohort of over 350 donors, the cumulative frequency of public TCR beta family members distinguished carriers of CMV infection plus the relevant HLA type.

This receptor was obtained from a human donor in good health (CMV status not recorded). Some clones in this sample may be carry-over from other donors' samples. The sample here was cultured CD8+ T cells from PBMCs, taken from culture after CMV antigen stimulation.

The CDR3 reads as follows: CASSETLAASYHEQFF. The DNA sequence follows: TGTGCCAGCAGTGAAACATTAGCGGCGTCGTACCATGAGCAGTTCTTC. The rearranged chain carries TRBV2 and TRBJ2-1; possibly the D gene is TRBD2, per 6 matching bases. V is reduced by 2 bases and J by 8 bases, leaving a spacing of 19 bases between them. Measured from the cysteine to the phenylalanine, the CDR3 is 16 residues long. Solely the CDR3 DNA is kept, with 48 bases framed from the first base. The germline V gene provides CDR1 SNHLY and CDR2 FYNNEI. With all but the CDR3 taken from the reference TRBV2 and TRBJ2-1 genes, the full variable domain is: EPEVTQTPSHQVTQMGQEVILRCVPISNHLYFYWYRQILGQKVEFLVSFYNNEISEKSEIFDDQFSVERPDGSNFTLKIRSTKLEDSAMYFCASSETLAASYHEQFFGPGTRLTVL.